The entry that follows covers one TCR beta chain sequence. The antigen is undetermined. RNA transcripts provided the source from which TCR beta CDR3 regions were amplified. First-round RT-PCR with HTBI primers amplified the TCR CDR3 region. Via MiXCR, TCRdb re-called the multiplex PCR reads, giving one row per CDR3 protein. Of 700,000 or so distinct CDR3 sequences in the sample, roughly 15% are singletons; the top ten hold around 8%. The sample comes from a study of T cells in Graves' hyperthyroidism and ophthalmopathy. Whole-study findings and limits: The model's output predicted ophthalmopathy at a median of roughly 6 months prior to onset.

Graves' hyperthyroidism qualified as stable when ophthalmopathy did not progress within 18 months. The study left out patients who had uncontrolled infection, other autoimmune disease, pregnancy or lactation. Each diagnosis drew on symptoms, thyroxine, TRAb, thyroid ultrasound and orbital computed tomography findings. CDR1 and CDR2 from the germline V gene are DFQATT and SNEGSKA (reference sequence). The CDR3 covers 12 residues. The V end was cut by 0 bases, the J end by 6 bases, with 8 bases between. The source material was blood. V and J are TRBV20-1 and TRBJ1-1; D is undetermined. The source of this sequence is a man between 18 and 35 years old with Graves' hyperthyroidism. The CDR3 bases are TGCAGTGCTAGAGAGGAGGGCGCTGAAGCTTTCTTT. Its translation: CSAREEGAEAFF.